Listed here are 8 T cell receptor beta chains from one sample, sequenced in a study of T cells in women clearing cervical HPV infection. Assay used: immunoSEQ multiplex PCR; TCRdb lists only in-frame clones, some missing. The sample table sets out some 41,000 clones. The material sequenced was blood buffy coat. These receptors were taken from a woman between 18 and 69 years old with a cervical HPV16 infection that either progressed to CIN3+ or cleared (not recorded which).

Regarding this clone: Read sequence stops 3 residues before the CDR3 end, and the germline J gene provides the missing end. V and J are TRBV2 and TRBJ1-2; D is ambiguous. CDR3 length: 16 residues. Germline lookup yields CDR1 SNHLY and CDR2 FYNNEI. The CDR3 spells CASRAFAGGPYNDYTF. CDR3 bases read: TGTGCCAGCAGGGCCTTCGCGGGAGGCCCCTACAATGAC.

The CDR3 protein is CASHKPGQGITGELFF. The CDR3 bases that were read are TGTGCCAGTCATAAACCGGGACAGGGGATTACCGGGGAG. The chain combines TRBV19 with TRBJ2-2; 10 bases are shared with TRBD1. The read falls 3 residues short of the CDR3 end, and the missing part is taken from the germline J gene. Germline-derived CDR1 and CDR2 are LNHDA and SQIVND (reference sequence). The V segment lost 8 bases and the J segment 5 bases; nucleotides outside the gene matches: 11. This CDR3 contains 16 residues.

Notes on this clone: The read terminates 3 residues before the CDR3 end, so the remaining end is supplied by the germline J gene. V usage is TRBV20-1 and J usage is TRBJ2-1, with D possibly being TRBD2 (7 bases). Trimming removed 2 bases from V and 4 bases from J, with 15 bases in between. This CDR3 comprises 15 residues. Germline V gives CDR1 DFQATT, CDR2 SNEGSKA (reference sequence). The CDR3 bases that were read are TGCAGTGCTAGACGGGGGGCAGGATTTTACAATGAG. Its protein is CSARRGAGFYNE. The entire CDR3 reads CSARRGAGFYNEQFF.

Concerning this clone itself: From the germline J gene comes the end of the CDR3, since the read stops 3 residues before it. The V and J genes are TRBV2 and TRBJ2-7; D perhaps matches TRBD1 (5 bases). Trimming pared 6 bases from V and 5 bases from J, leaving 17 bases between. CDR1 and CDR2 from the germline V gene are SNHLY and FYNNEI. This CDR3 contains 14 residues. The chain's CDR3 is CASSPWGPPDEQYF. Partial CDR3 DNA: TGTGCCAGCAGCCCATGGGGCCCTCCCGACGAG.

A word on this clone: The read stops 3 residues short of the end of the CDR3; the missing end is completed from the germline J gene. The rearrangement joins TRBV2 to TRBJ1-1; no reliable D call. The V end lost 7 bases, the J end lost 1 base, and 13 bases lay between the germline ends. The CDR3 contains 14 residues. Germline V gene sequence: CDR1 SNHLY, CDR2 FYNNEI. The CDR3 bases that were read are TGTGCCAGCAAGGGCACAGCCCAGAACACTGAA. This gives the protein CASKGTAQNTE. The CDR3, in full, reads CASKGTAQNTEAFF.

About this clone itself: The sequenced fragment ends 3 residues before the CDR3 boundary, so the rest is inferred from the germline J gene. The chain combines TRBV19 with TRBJ1-2; no clear D. From germline, CDR1 is LNHDA and CDR2 SQIVND (reference sequence). CDR3 length equals 13 residues. CDR3 DNA, as far as it was read: TGTGCCAGTAGTATCCCAGGAGGGCCTGAC. Translation: CASSIPGGPD. The full CDR3 reads CASSIPGGPDYTF.

Comment on this clone: Read sequence stops 3 residues before the CDR3 end, and the germline J gene provides the missing end. The chain links TRBV14 to TRBJ1-1; 7 bases align to TRBD1. Germline V CDR1 and CDR2: SGHDN, FVKESK. The CDR3 has 13 residues. After removal of 4 bases from V and 5 bases from J, the junction contained 4 bases not matched to a gene. The chain's CDR3 is CASSPAGGTEAFF. CDR3 bases read: TGTGCCAGCAGCCCCGCAGGGGGGACTGAA.

In regard to this clone: The CDR3 end lies 3 residues beyond the end of the read and is filled in from the germline J gene. The chain is built from TRBV20-1 and TRBJ2-2; D is uncertain. Trimming stripped 5 bases from V and 3 bases from J, with 10 bases between. The germline V gene encodes CDR1 DFQATT and CDR2 SNEGSKA (reference sequence). The CDR3 has 13 residues. CDR3: CSAADQYTGELFF. Partial CDR3 DNA: TGCAGTGCTGCAGATCAGTACACCGGGGAG.